These 26 T cell receptor beta chains were all obtained from the same sample, sequenced in a study of cytomegalovirus exposure and HLA in healthy donors. Both 60 Vbeta primers and 13 Jbeta primers went into the PCR. Clones were read by immunoSEQ multiplex PCR, and TCRdb kept only the in-frame ones, dropping some. The sample yields some 160,000 clones, around 79% seen once. Sequencing used PBMCs. These receptor sequences come from a woman in her 40s in good health and CMV-seronegative.

The V gene is TRBV9, the J gene TRBJ1-6; the D gene is possibly TRBD1 (6 bases). V lost 4 bases to trimming and J lost 8 bases, with 16 bases between them. This CDR3 is built from 15 residues. CDR1 is SGDLS and CDR2 is YYNGEE in the germline V gene. This CDR3 is CASSPGRGIYSPLHF. CDR3 nucleotides: TGTGCCAGCAGCCCCGGGAGGGGGATATATTCACCCCTCCACTTT.

V is TRBV18 and J is TRBJ1-3; a possible D gene is TRBD1 (5 bases). Germline V CDR1 and CDR2: KGHSH, LQKENI. This CDR3 has 15 residues. Trimming took 4 bases from V and 0 from J, leaving 10 bases between them. The CDR3 spells CASSLPTVSGNTIYF. The DNA for the CDR3 is TGTGCCAGCTCACTTCCGACAGTCTCTGGAAACACCATATATTTT.

A word on this clone: Compared with germline, one end of the junction differs, possibly owing to a read error. The genes are TRBV7-9 and TRBJ2-6; 7 bases agree with TRBD1. CDR3 length: 16 amino acids. Germline V gives CDR1 SEHNR, CDR2 FQNEAQ (reference sequence). The CDR3 here is CSSSPTGTGGANVLTF. CDR3 coding DNA: TGTTCCAGCAGCCCGACAGGGACGGGAGGGGCCAACGTCCTGACTTTC. The complete variable domain, with remaining parts taken from reference TRBV7-9 and TRBJ2-6, reads DTGVSQNPRHKITKRGQNVTFRCDPISEHNRLYWYRQTLGQGPEFLTYFQNEAQLEKSRLLSDRFSAERPKGSFSTLEIQRTEQGDSAMYLCSSSPTGTGGANVLTFGAGSRLTVL.

The chain has TRBV7-9 and TRBJ2-2; TRBD2 matches at 10 bases. Germline CDR1 SEHNR, CDR2 FQNEAQ (reference sequence). The trim removed 3 bases at V and 4 bases at J, leaving 5 bases unmatched. CDR3 length: 16 residues. In DNA form, the CDR3 reads TGTGCCAGCAGCTTTCAGCGGGGGGGCCGCACCGGGGAGCTGTTTTTT. The encoded protein is CASSFQRGGRTGELFF.

The chain links TRBV7-6 to TRBJ2-1; 8 positions agree with TRBD2. The germline CDR1 and CDR2 sequences are SGHVS and FNYEAQ. The CDR3 runs to 16 residues. V shed 1 base and J 2 bases; nucleotides not matched to a gene: 4. CDR3: CASSLGDGGAYNEQFF. The CDR3 nucleotides are TGTGCCAGCAGCTTAGGGGACGGGGGGGCCTACAATGAGCAGTTCTTC.

This rearrangement joins TRBV7-9 to TRBJ1-1, with TRBD1 identical over 7 bases. Unmatched junction bases numbered 6, after V lost 4 bases and J lost 4 bases. Germline V gene data show CDR1 as SEHNR and CDR2 as FQNEAQ (reference sequence). CDR3 length: 14 amino acids. CDR3 residues: CASSSTGQGTEAFF. Written as DNA, the CDR3 is TGTGCCAGCAGCTCGACAGGGCAGGGCACTGAAGCTTTCTTT.

The rearrangement uses TRBV28 and TRBJ2-7; 8 bases are shared with TRBD1. The CDR3 loop spans 15 amino acids. V lost 5 bases, J lost 3 bases, and 9 bases stayed unmatched. Per the germline V gene, CDR1 is MDHEN and CDR2 is SYDVKM. The CDR3 protein is CASSITGQGIYEQYF. The CDR3 coding sequence is TGTGCCAGCAGTATCACAGGACAGGGAATCTACGAGCAGTACTTC.

CDR3 region: CASSVEPQTSGDWQETQYF. CDR3 in DNA: TGTGCCAGCAGTGTGGAGCCCCAGACTAGCGGGGATTGGCAAGAGACCCAGTACTTC. The chain carries TRBV6-1 and TRBJ2-5; TRBD2 aligns across 11 bases. The CDR3 runs to 19 residues. Germline V gene data show CDR1 as MNHNS and CDR2 as SASEGT. V lost 4 bases and J lost 2; bases outside the gene matches: 15.

CDR3 sequence: CASSLAGTSYNEQFF. The CDR3 nucleotides read TGCGCCAGCAGCTTGGCCGGGACTAGCTACAATGAGCAGTTCTTC. The chain uses TRBV5-1 and TRBJ2-1; 8 nucleotides line up with TRBD2. V was clipped by 0 bases and J by 3 bases; unmatched bases: 2. CDR1 and CDR2 from the germline V gene are SGHRS and YFSETQ. The CDR3 spans 15 residues.

This clone was counted once. The chain is built from TRBV11-2 and TRBJ2-5; 13 positions match TRBD2. This CDR3 has 15 amino acids. V gave up 6 bases and J gave up 7 bases; unmatched junction bases: 8. Per the germline V gene, CDR1 is SGHAT and CDR2 is FQNNGV. The CDR3 bases are TGTGCCAGCAGGCGGACTAGCGGGGGACTGGGGACCCAGTACTTC. Protein: CASRRTSGGLGTQYF.

This sequence joins TRBV6-5 and TRBJ2-7, with 7 bases matching TRBD1. The V gene end was trimmed by 5 bases and the J gene end by 2 bases; junction bases not matched to a gene: 9. Germline V gene lookup returns CDR1 MNHEY and CDR2 SVGAGI. The CDR3 spans 15 residues. This CDR3 reads CASSRQGQRTYEQYF. In DNA, the CDR3 is TGTGCCAGCAGTCGCCAGGGACAGAGGACCTACGAGCAGTACTTC.

CDR3: CASSSSWGTRKETQYF. Here the CDR3 DNA reads TGTGCCAGCAGCTCCTCTTGGGGGACTAGGAAAGAGACCCAGTACTTC. The chain links TRBV5-4 to TRBJ2-5; TRBD2 matches at 8 bases. Germline loops: CDR1 SGHNT, CDR2 YYREEE (reference sequence). There are 16 residues in the CDR3. J was trimmed by 3 bases and V by 3 bases; bases with no gene match: 10. The whole variable domain, remainder taken from reference TRBV5-4 and TRBJ2-5, is ETGVTQSPTHLIKTRGQQVTLRCSSQSGHNTVSWYQQALGQGPQFIFQYYREEENGRGNFPPRFSGLQFPNYSSELNVNALELDDSALYLCASSSSWGTRKETQYFGPGTRLLVL.

The chain uses TRBV19 and TRBJ2-1; TRBD2 might be the D (6 bases). V lost 7 bases to trimming and J lost 0 bases, with 10 bases between them. In germline, CDR1 is LNHDA, CDR2 SQIVND (reference sequence). The CDR3 has 14 amino acids. The CDR3 is CASTRGTSYNEQFF. The CDR3 region has the DNA TGTGCCAGTACGCGGGGAACCTCCTACAATGAGCAGTTCTTC.

The chain recombines TRBV21-1 with TRBJ1-5; TRBD1 reflects the table's D call only, with no check against the DNA. TRBV21-1 is described as a pseudogene. The CDR3 loop spans 15 amino acids. Written as DNA, the CDR3 is TGTGCCAGCAGCAAAACTTACAGGGACAATCAGCCCCAGCATTTT. As protein: CASSKTYRDNQPQHF.

The chain uses TRBV6-6 and TRBJ2-7; 8 nucleotides match TRBD1. The CDR3 covers 12 residues. The junction had 2 bases not matched to a gene; V was cut back by 6 bases and J by 4 bases. Germline CDR1 reads MNHNY; CDR2 reads SVGAGI (reference sequence). The CDR3 DNA follows: TGTGCCAGCAGAGACAGGGGTTACGAGCAGTACTTC. It codes for CASRDRGYEQYF.

This chain connects TRBV5-1 to TRBJ2-7; D may be TRBD1 (5 bases). Germline V CDR1 and CDR2: SGHRS, YFSETQ. Trimming cost V 1 base and J 5 bases, with 13 bases left between them. The CDR3 is 14 residues long. The CDR3 DNA sequence: TGCGCCAGCAGCTTGTCAGGGTCTTTTGACGAGCAGTACTTC. Its translation is CASSLSGSFDEQYF.

The chain combines TRBV7-3 with TRBJ2-3, with 10 bases that match TRBD2. The CDR3 extends over 17 amino acids. The V gene's germline CDR1 is SGHTA and CDR2 FQGTGA. Trimming removed 5 bases from V and 8 bases from J; junction bases left unmatched: 16. The CDR3 DNA reads TGTGCCAGCAGCCCCCAGCCTGCTAGCGGGGGAGTTGGTACGCAGTATTTT. Residues: CASSPQPASGGVGTQYF.

This chain links TRBV15 with TRBJ2-7; weak D call: TRBD2 (6 bases). Between the trimmed V and J ends, which lost 5 bases and 0 bases, there was a span of 11 bases. Germline lookup yields CDR1 LNHNV and CDR2 YYDKDF (reference sequence). The CDR3 length is 14 residues. The CDR3 spells CATSRDGSSYEQYF. The CDR3 nucleotides read TGTGCCACCAGCCGGGACGGGAGCTCCTACGAGCAGTACTTC.

The rearrangement joins TRBV12-1 to TRBJ1-2. TRBV12-1 is a documented pseudogene. The CDR3 has 16 amino acids. CDR3 in amino acids: CASSLPGSGVAYGYTF. The CDR3 DNA reads as TGTGCCAGCAGCTTACCGGGCTCGGGAGTGGCCTATGGCTACACCTTC.

In its sample, this clone was seen a few times. The chain uses TRBV11-2 and TRBJ2-7, with D perhaps TRBD2 (7 bases). The CDR3 length is 14 residues. Germline assignment: CDR1 SGHAT and CDR2 FQNNGV. The V gene lost 5 bases and the J gene lost 9 bases, with 20 bases spanning the gap. The DNA for the CDR3 is TGTGCCAGCAGCGGGGGGGGCCAGGGCGAGGGGCAGTACTTC. Encoded protein: CASSGGGQGEGQYF.

The V and J genes are TRBV4-1 and TRBJ2-3, with D maybe TRBD1 (5 bases). CDR1 and CDR2 (germline): MGHRA, YSYEKL. V was cut by 4 bases and J by 6 bases, with 20 bases left in between. The CDR3 loop spans 16 amino acids. The CDR3 nucleotides read TGCGCCAGCAGCCGTGGGGCCAGCAGGCAGTGGGATACGCAGTATTTT. Protein sequence: CASSRGASRQWDTQYF.

This chain uses TRBV5-4 with TRBJ2-5; perhaps TRBD1 as D (6 bases). CDR1 SGHNT and CDR2 YYREEE come from the germline V gene (reference sequence). Trimming pared 0 bases from V and 3 bases from J, leaving 12 bases between. The CDR3 contains 15 residues. As DNA, the CDR3 is TGTGCCAGCAGCTTGGCCAGGGGATTGGAAGAGACCCAGTACTTC. Its protein product is CASSLARGLEETQYF.

V usage is TRBV18 and J usage is TRBJ2-1, with D maybe TRBD1 (5 bases). The CDR3 has 14 residues. V shed 5 bases and J shed 8 bases, with 16 bases lying between them. Per germline, CDR1 KGHSH and CDR2 LQKENI. The CDR3 is CASSFSLRVDEQFF. In nucleotides, the CDR3 is TGTGCCAGCTCATTCTCCCTCAGGGTGGATGAGCAGTTCTTC.

The chain employs TRBV2 and TRBJ1-5; 11 bases align to TRBD1. The CDR3 runs 18 residues. Germline values: CDR1 SNHLY, CDR2 FYNNEI. The V gene end was trimmed by 4 bases and the J gene end by 1 base; junction bases not matched to a gene: 9. The CDR3 DNA is TGTGCCAGCAGTGTAGGACAGGGGGCAAGGATAAGCAATCAGCCCCAGCATTTT. As protein: CASSVGQGARISNQPQHF. Together with reference TRBV2 and TRBJ1-5, the CDR3 gives the full variable domain: EPEVTQTPSHQVTQMGQEVILRCVPISNHLYFYWYRQILGQKVEFLVSFYNNEISEKSEIFDDQFSVERPDGSNFTLKIRSTKLEDSAMYFCASSVGQGARISNQPQHFGDGTRLSIL.

V gene TRBV6-5 combines with J gene TRBJ2-7; a possible D gene is TRBD2 (6 bases). V shed 6 bases and J shed 6 bases, with 18 bases lying between them. Germline V CDR1 and CDR2: MNHEY, SVGAGI. The CDR3 contains 14 residues. The CDR3 is CASSPPGRGVEQYF. In DNA form, the CDR3 reads TGTGCCAGCAGCCCACCAGGGCGGGGCGTCGAGCAGTACTTC.

The rearrangement joins TRBV6-5 to TRBJ1-1; D might be TRBD1 (5 bases). Per the germline V gene, CDR1 is MNHEY and CDR2 is SVGAGI. The V end was cut by 6 bases, the J end by 1 base, with 9 bases between. CDR3 length: 13 amino acids. CDR3 protein: CASSGGGNTEAFF. CDR3 in DNA: TGTGCCAGCAGCGGCGGGGGGAACACTGAAGCTTTCTTT.